This record covers a single TCR beta chain. The antigen is undetermined. This specimen includes other DNA sequences encoding the same CDR3. The data are from a study of shared clonotypes between healthy human individuals. The study, taken as a whole, reports: Lower generation probabilities were found for non-shared clonotypes than for those shared by all four donors. Donors were few, which limited the genetic and exposure-history diversity represented. Researchers sampled blood only, noting tissue repertoires likely differ.

At the deep level, the assay was run. Clones were sequenced by immunoSEQ multiplex PCR, and TCRdb holds only the in-frame ones, with some missing. The sample contains 1,400,000 or so clones, 97% to 99% of which appear only once. Germline CDR1 MNHEY, CDR2 SVGAGI. This CDR3 has 12 residues. The ends were cut back, 6 bases at V and 2 bases at J, with 8 bases in the middle. The clonotype was recovered from a man aged 25-45 years in good health. This rearrangement joins TRBV6-5 to TRBJ2-7; D remains ambiguous. The material sequenced was naive CD4+ T cells sorted from blood. Subset noted: CD45RA+ positively selected. CDR3: CASRPGPYEQYF. DNA of the CDR3: TGTGCCAGCAGACCGGGCCCCTACGAGCAGTACTTC.